The next 19 T cell receptor beta chains were all read from a single sample in a study of technical replicates of blood from a handful of donors. The method was immunoSEQ multiplex PCR; TCRdb's version includes in-frame clones alone and lacks a portion of them. The sample lists tens of thousands of clones; more than 95% were seen once. Sequences were obtained from T cells isolated from PBMCs. The source of these receptors is a human donor in good health.

This chain connects TRBV6-5 to TRBJ2-7; TRBD2 is a possible D gene (5 bases). Germline CDR1 reads MNHEY; CDR2 reads SVGAGI. V lost 2 bases and J lost 4, with 12 bases in between. CDR3 length: 14 amino acids. The DNA of the CDR3 is TGTGCCAGCAGTTACCCCCAGCGGAATTACGAGCAGTACTTC. Residues: CASSYPQRNYEQYF.

This rearrangement joins TRBV4-1 to TRBJ2-3, with D possibly matching TRBD2 (7 bases). CDR1 and CDR2 from the germline V gene are MGHRA and YSYEKL. V was pared by 3 bases and J by 14 bases, with 27 bases between. This CDR3 has 16 residues. CDR3 protein: CASSQEEVGANGGWYF. In nucleotides, the CDR3 is TGCGCCAGCAGCCAGGAAGAAGTGGGGGCAAACGGGGGGTGGTATTTT.

The sample holds one count of this clone. The chain combines TRBV4-1 with TRBJ2-1, with 7 bases identical to TRBD2. Germline V CDR1 and CDR2: MGHRA, YSYEKL. The CDR3 spans 18 residues. J lost 6 bases, V lost 1 base, and 15 bases had no gene match. The CDR3, as DNA: TGCGCCAGCAGCCAAGTTCCCCCCGGGGGGACCCGATTCAATGAGCAGTTCTTC. Translated: CASSQVPPGGTRFNEQFF.

This clone was recorded only once. V and J are TRBV4-1 and TRBJ1-3; the D is unclear. Germline CDR1 reads MGHRA; CDR2 reads YSYEKL. V was clipped by 3 bases and J by 4 bases, with 16 bases between them. The CDR3 has 16 residues. The CDR3 loop reads CASSHMDFTGGNTIYF. Written as DNA, the CDR3 is TGCGCCAGCAGCCATATGGACTTTACGGGCGGAAACACCATATATTTT.

This chain connects TRBV30 to TRBJ1-6, with D unresolved. Trimming pared 2 bases from V and 9 bases from J, leaving 8 bases between. The CDR3 totals 12 residues. Germline CDR1 GTSNPN, CDR2 SVGIG (reference sequence). As DNA, the CDR3 is TGTGCCTGGAGTCTAAGTGGTTCACCCCTCCACTTT. This sequence encodes CAWSLSGSPLHF.

V is TRBV5-5 and J is TRBJ1-2; 12 bases are shared with TRBD1. The CDR3 runs to 16 residues. Germline CDR1 and CDR2: SGHKS and YYEKEE (reference sequence). V shed 7 bases and J 6 bases; nucleotides not matched to a gene: 13. CDR3 sequence: CASGGTGGFFRDGYTF. CDR3 coding DNA: TGTGCCAGCGGGGGGACAGGGGGCTTTTTTAGAGATGGCTACACCTTC.

V and J are TRBV5-1 and TRBJ2-3; 16 nucleotides agree with TRBD2. The V segment lost 4 bases and the J segment 4 bases; nucleotides outside the gene matches: 6. The germline V gene has CDR1 SGHRS and CDR2 YFSETQ. This CDR3 contains 17 residues. This CDR3 is CASSQGTSGGAPDTQYF. The CDR3 nucleotides are TGCGCCAGCAGCCAGGGGACTAGCGGGGGGGCGCCAGATACGCAGTATTTT. The full variable domain, in which reference TRBV5-1 and TRBJ2-3 provide the parts outside the CDR3, is KAGVTQTPRYLIKTRGQQVTLSCSPISGHRSVSWYQQTPGQGLQFLFEYFSETQRNKGNFPGRFSGRQFSNSRSEMNVSTLELGDSALYLCASSQGTSGGAPDTQYFGPGTRLTVL.

The chain uses TRBV28 and TRBJ2-6; D unresolved. Germline values: CDR1 MDHEN, CDR2 SYDVKM. This CDR3 region has 16 residues. V lost 1 base, J lost 0 bases, and 7 bases lay in between. The CDR3 DNA reads as TGTGCCAGCAGTTTATTCTGGCTCTCTGGGGCCAACGTCCTGACTTTC. Its translation is CASSLFWLSGANVLTF.

The chain links TRBV6-4 to TRBJ2-1, with D possibly being TRBD1 (5 bases). Germline-derived CDR1 and CDR2 are MRHNA and SNTAGT. The ends were cut back, 6 bases at V and 0 bases at J, with 15 bases in the middle. This CDR3 contains 16 residues. The CDR3 spells CASRPTKDSSYNEQFF. CDR3 nucleotide sequence: TGTGCCAGCAGACCCACGAAAGACAGCTCCTACAATGAGCAGTTCTTC.

The chain has TRBV4-2 and TRBJ1-1; D might be TRBD1 (6 bases). Trimming took off 0 bases at V and 1 base at J, with 12 bases between the two ends. Germline CDR1 reads LGHNA; CDR2 reads YNFKEQ. The CDR3 length is 16 residues. CDR3 nucleotide sequence: TGTGCCAGCAGCCAAGATACTAGGGGGTGGAACACTGAAGCTTTCTTT. It translates to CASSQDTRGWNTEAFF.

The chain recombines TRBV4-2 with TRBJ2-7; TRBD2 aligns across 8 bases. CDR1 and CDR2 from the germline V gene are LGHNA and YNFKEQ. Trimming removed 4 bases from V and 2 bases from J; junction bases left unmatched: 7. CDR3 length: 15 amino acids. The CDR3 loop is CASSLDSSGAYEQYF. In DNA form, the CDR3 reads TGTGCCAGCAGCCTAGACAGTAGCGGGGCCTACGAGCAGTACTTC.

V is TRBV2 and J is TRBJ2-2; TRBD2 agrees at 7 bases. Germline V gene lookup returns CDR1 SNHLY and CDR2 FYNNEI. The CDR3 loop spans 15 amino acids. Trimming removed 4 bases from V and 4 bases from J; junction bases left unmatched: 6. In DNA form, the CDR3 reads TGTGCCAGCAGTGTAAGCGGGACGAGCACCGGGGAGCTGTTTTTT. Its translation: CASSVSGTSTGELFF.

The chain employs TRBV7-9 and TRBJ1-5, with TRBD1 matching 10 bases. This CDR3 has 15 amino acids. Per germline, CDR1 SEHNR and CDR2 FQNEAQ (reference sequence). Trimming took 5 bases from V and 5 from J; bases not matched to a gene: 6. The CDR3 sequence: CASSLGTGVDQPQHF. The CDR3 region has the DNA TGTGCCAGCAGCCTGGGGACAGGGGTGGATCAGCCCCAGCATTTT.

This chain joins TRBV6-5 and TRBJ1-3; no firm D call. This CDR3 has 16 residues. Germline CDR1 and CDR2: MNHEY and SVGAGI. The germline V and J ends were trimmed by 3 bases and 0 bases, with 12 bases remaining between them. The CDR3 region has the DNA TGTGCCAGCAGTTATGGGCAGCCGAACTCTGGAAACACCATATATTTT. Translation gives CASSYGQPNSGNTIYF.

The V and J genes are TRBV9 and TRBJ1-5; the D gene is possibly TRBD1 (5 bases). Germline V gene data show CDR1 as SGDLS and CDR2 as YYNGEE. The V end was cut by 0 bases, the J end by 4 bases, with 11 bases between. The CDR3 loop spans 15 amino acids. The CDR3 nucleotides are TGTGCCAGCAGCGTAGGCGGCAGGGTGAATCAGCCCCAGCATTTT. Translated: CASSVGGRVNQPQHF.

The chain carries TRBV5-1 and TRBJ2-2; 9 nucleotides match TRBD1. With V trimmed by 5 bases and J by 5 bases, 10 bases remained unmatched. The germline V gene encodes CDR1 SGHRS and CDR2 YFSETQ. The CDR3 consists of 16 residues. The CDR3 protein is CASRDPGQGGTGELFF. The DNA of the CDR3 is TGCGCCAGCAGGGACCCGGGACAGGGAGGGACCGGGGAGCTGTTTTTT. Complete variable domain (other parts from reference TRBV5-1 and TRBJ2-2): KAGVTQTPRYLIKTRGQQVTLSCSPISGHRSVSWYQQTPGQGLQFLFEYFSETQRNKGNFPGRFSGRQFSNSRSEMNVSTLELGDSALYLCASRDPGQGGTGELFFGEGSRLTVL.

This chain connects TRBV9 to TRBJ2-1; 9 nucleotides match TRBD2. V shed 0 bases and J 6 bases; nucleotides not matched to a gene: 4. Germline assignment: CDR1 SGDLS and CDR2 YYNGEE. CDR3 length: 15 amino acids. The chain's CDR3 is CASSVGLAGTNEQFF. Written as DNA, the CDR3 is TGTGCCAGCAGCGTAGGGCTAGCGGGGACCAATGAGCAGTTCTTC.

This chain connects TRBV5-1 to TRBJ2-2; tentative D call: TRBD2 (6 bases). The CDR3 sequence is 14 residues long. Germline V gene lookup returns CDR1 SGHRS and CDR2 YFSETQ. V shed 3 bases and J shed 6 bases, with 12 bases lying between them. The CDR3 loop reads CASSSRLGPGELFF. The CDR3 DNA reads TGCGCCAGCAGCTCCAGACTAGGTCCCGGGGAGCTGTTTTTT.

The chain is built from TRBV9 and TRBJ1-5; 9 bases fit TRBD1. Germline V gives CDR1 SGDLS, CDR2 YYNGEE. The CDR3 has 14 residues. V shed 0 bases and J 7 bases; nucleotides not matched to a gene: 2. The CDR3 region has the DNA TGTGCCAGCAGCGTAGGACAGGGGGGACAGCCCCAGCATTTT. This translates into CASSVGQGGQPQHF.